The T cell receptor beta chain under discussion was sequenced for a study of PD-1 blockade in classical Hodgkin lymphoma (TCRdb year 2020). Regarding the study in general: Nivolumab dosing was 3 mg/kg intravenously every 2 weeks, continuing until either disease progression or unacceptable toxicity. The study used CyTOF and TCR beta sequencing to define a peripheral blood immune signature of response to PD-1 blockade in classical Hodgkin lymphoma. Overall study results and their limits: Trial patients with a complete response had baseline diversity similar to that of newly diagnosed patients, while partial responders and progressors had significantly lower diversity. The study covered only a single clinical trial cohort, and the causes of the repertoire differences, possibly disease activity or prior therapy, were still not defined. Diversity was lower in patients who began nivolumab less than 1 year after ASCT, so these patients were left out of later analyses to avoid confounding by immune reconstitution. Baseline TCR diversity was reported to be lower in newly diagnosed patients than in healthy donors, and even lower in relapsed/refractory patients. A significant rise by C4D1 was seen in CD4+ but not CD8+ TCR diversity (p=0.0027 vs p=0.16), with the rise being most apparent in complete responders (p=0.02).

The Qiagen DNeasy kit was used to extract genomic DNA from unsorted PBMCs and from the negatively selected CD4+ and CD8+ fractions. Amplification of TCR beta CDR3 regions was done by immunoSEQ multiplex PCR with primers that anneal to V and J segments. Amplification bias was minimized using a synthetic immune receptor repertoire, and residual bias was removed computationally after sequencing. The source study handled its data this way. Custom Python scripts were used to quantify repertoire diversity as the Shannon entropy index. Unsorted, CD4+ and CD8+ repertoires were analyzed separately, except in combined analyses where CD4+ and CD8+ sequences were merged in silico. Clonal expansion was defined as at least a 2-fold frequency increase after treatment relative to C1D1, with a pseudocount of 0.5 for undetected baseline clones. Singleton clones were defined as clones with 0 or 1 copy at C1D1, and non-singleton clones were defined as clones with 2 or more copies. Clones expanded in unsorted samples were labelled as CD4+, CD8+ or unknown by matching protein sequences in sorted samples from the same patient. Wilcoxon tests on paired samples were used to test changes in diversity from C1D1 to C4D1. TCRdb obtained this table from immuneACCESS and retained in-frame rearrangements with V and J assigned. These tables miss some clones; where compared with another copy, unresolved V genes account for less than half of the shortfall, and the remainder is unexplained. That table is the source of V, J and clone size, and D and trimming were worked out from the DNA. The sample table contains tens of thousands of clones; only one count was recorded for 60% to 85% of them. The ten largest clones take up over 2% of the sample.

This specimen's time point label, per the study, means: cycle 1 day 1 (C1D1), immediately before nivolumab initiation. Relapse after autologous stem cell transplantation had occurred in all trial patients, and cohorts A, B and C were distinguished by prior brentuximab vedotin exposure. Magnetic negative selection with a Miltenyi CD4+ T cell isolation kit was used to purify CD4+ T cells from thawed PBMCs. A total of fewer than 70 patients with relapsed/refractory classical Hodgkin lymphoma made up the trial cohort, and each patient's best overall response was complete response, partial response or progressive disease. In the multi-cohort phase II CheckMate 205 trial, trial patients received single-agent nivolumab. An independent review committee assessed best overall response using the 2007 International Working Group response criteria. PBMCs from the trial were collected at three points: immediately before nivolumab initiation (C1D1), and during therapy at cycle 2 day 1 and cycle 4 day 1. Peripheral blood was collected in 8 mL Vacutainer Cell Preparation Tubes, from which PBMCs were isolated by centrifugation and then cryopreserved. Purified CD4+ and CD8+ fractions were generated only in cases for which an additional PBMC sample was available. On LS columns in a quadroMACS separator, the magnetically labelled cells were depleted, and the flow-through was collected as the purified fraction.

CDR1 and CDR2 are drawn from the germline V gene (reference sequence): LNHDA, SQIVND. The CDR3, cysteine through phenylalanine, is 12 amino acids long. Only the CDR3 DNA stays, 36 bases, in frame from base 1. V is cut by 7 bases and J by 0 bases, and the space between the germline ends is 6 bases. As for this clone: Its antigen has not been determined. Base qualities were left out, and no much larger clone turns up one base away.

The input for sequencing was CD4+ T cells from blood, taken at baseline. This clonotype originated in a human donor with classical Hodgkin lymphoma. The sequence is built from TRBV19 and TRBJ1-1, with the D gene uncertain. The nucleotides are TGTGCCAGTACGGATTTGAACACTGAAGCTTTCTTT. Its amino acids are CASTDLNTEAFF.